The clone carrying this TCR beta chain has more than one count but fewer than ten. This sample was taken from a study of T cells in Graves' hyperthyroidism and ophthalmopathy. It was RNA transcripts that yielded the amplified TCR beta CDR3 regions. The HTBI primer set served for first-round RT-PCR of the TCR CDR3. TCRdb used MiXCR to reprocess the multiplex PCR reads, holding one entry per CDR3 protein. The table lists about half a million distinct CDR3 sequences, 20% to 25% of them singletons. V was clipped by 2 bases and J by 3 bases, with 11 bases between them. Germline V gene data show CDR1 as LNHDA and CDR2 as SQIVND (reference sequence). This CDR3 has 14 residues.

Sequenced material: blood. The source is a woman in her 70s with Graves' ophthalmopathy. V is TRBV19 and J is TRBJ2-7; possible D gene TRBD2, 6 bases. CDR3 residues: CASSIRAGNYEQYF. As DNA, the CDR3 is TGTGCCAGTAGTATAAGGGCGGGAAACTACGAGCAGTACTTC.